This is a list of T cell receptor beta chains from one sample in a study of response to subunit inactivated influenza vaccine. Each CDR3 protein is one row after TCRdb ran MiXCR on the RT-PCR reads. The table has 700,000 to 800,000 distinct CDR3 sequences, about 18% seen once; the top ten hold around 9.9%. The source material was PBMCs from blood, sampled around 5 days after vaccination. These receptors were taken from a man in his fifties or sixties who received an inactivated influenza vaccine. CDR3s include the opening cysteine and the closing phenylalanine or tryptophan. Fields, in order: CDR3 protein, CDR3 DNA, clone size, V gene, D gene, J gene. A D gene is named only where the DNA matches it firmly. The listing skips clone size in some rows; elsewhere it reads once, few, many or a size class.

CDR3 protein: CSAPRGEKAFF
CDR3 DNA: TGCAGCGCCCCGAGGGGGGAGAAAGCTTTCTTT
clone size: few
V gene: TRBV29-1
D gene: -
J gene: TRBJ1-1

CDR3 protein: CASSFTYSGTEAFF
CDR3 DNA: TGTGCCAGCAGCTTCACGTATTCGGGCACTGAAGCTTTCTTT
clone size: few
V gene: TRBV3-1
D gene: -
J gene: TRBJ1-1

CDR3 protein: CSVGQGDTEASF
CDR3 DNA: TGCAGCGTCGGACAGGGTGACACTGAAGCTTCCTTT
clone size: -
V gene: TRBV29-1
D gene: TRBD1
J gene: TRBJ1-1

CDR3 protein: CSVLRSMTQYF
CDR3 DNA: TGCAGCGTCCTCCGTTCAATGACCCAGTACTTC
clone size: -
V gene: TRBV29-1
D gene: -
J gene: TRBJ2-5

CDR3 protein: CASSSTPMGGGEQYF
CDR3 DNA: TGTGCCAGCAGCTCGACCCCTATGGGGGGTGGCGAGCAGTACTTC
clone size: -
V gene: TRBV5-6
D gene: -
J gene: TRBJ2-7

CDR3 protein: CASTGEGAYEQYF
CDR3 DNA: TGTGCCAGCACCGGCGAGGGAGCCTACGAGCAGTACTTC
clone size: -
V gene: TRBV2
D gene: -
J gene: TRBJ2-7

CDR3 protein: CASSPVGQGAAKNIQYF
CDR3 DNA: TGTGCCAGCAGCCCAGTGGGACAGGGGGCTGCCAAAAACATTCAGTACTTC
clone size: few
V gene: TRBV3-1
D gene: TRBD1
J gene: TRBJ2-4

CDR3 protein: CSVRTGALYEQYF
CDR3 DNA: TGCAGCGTAAGGACAGGGGCGCTCTACGAGCAGTACTTC
clone size: few
V gene: TRBV29-1
D gene: TRBD1
J gene: TRBJ2-7

CDR3 protein: CASRYGGLGPSPLHF
CDR3 DNA: TGTGCCAGCAGGTACGGGGGGCTCGGTCCTTCACCCCTCCACTTT
clone size: many
V gene: TRBV12-3/TRBV12-4
D gene: -
J gene: TRBJ1-6

CDR3 protein: CASSLWSNEQFF
CDR3 DNA: TGTGCCAGCAGTTTATGGAGCAATGAGCAGTTCTTC
clone size: many
V gene: TRBV12-3/TRBV12-4
D gene: -
J gene: TRBJ2-1

CDR3 protein: CASRQTTGPMNTEAFF
CDR3 DNA: TGCGCCAGCAGGCAAACGACAGGGCCCATGAACACTGAAGCTTTCTTT
clone size: few
V gene: TRBV5-1
D gene: TRBD1
J gene: TRBJ1-1